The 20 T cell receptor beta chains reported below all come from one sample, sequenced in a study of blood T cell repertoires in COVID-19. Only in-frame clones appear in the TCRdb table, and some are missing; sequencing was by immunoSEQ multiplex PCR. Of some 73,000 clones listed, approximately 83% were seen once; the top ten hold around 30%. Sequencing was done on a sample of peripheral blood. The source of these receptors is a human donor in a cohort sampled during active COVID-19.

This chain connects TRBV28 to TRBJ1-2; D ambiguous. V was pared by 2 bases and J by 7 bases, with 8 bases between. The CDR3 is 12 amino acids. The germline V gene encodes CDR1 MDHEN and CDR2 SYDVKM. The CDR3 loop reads CASSLRRGGYTF. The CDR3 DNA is TGTGCCAGCAGTTTACGACGGGGTGGCTACACCTTC.

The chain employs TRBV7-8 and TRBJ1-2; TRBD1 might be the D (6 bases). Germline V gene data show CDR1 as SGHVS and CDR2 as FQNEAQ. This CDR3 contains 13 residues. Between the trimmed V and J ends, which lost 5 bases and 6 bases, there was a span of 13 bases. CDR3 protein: CASSRGPGDGYTF. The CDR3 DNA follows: TGTGCCAGCAGCCGAGGGCCAGGGGATGGCTACACCTTC.

In nucleotides, the CDR3 is TGTGCCAGTAGTATAGATGGGACTCGGTCCCCGTTTTTT. Amino acids: CASSIDGTRSPFF. The chain recombines TRBV19 with TRBJ1-4, with D perhaps matching TRBD1 (5 bases). Germline CDR1 LNHDA, CDR2 SQIVND (reference sequence). V gave up 0 bases and J gave up 16 bases, with 15 bases separating them. The CDR3 contains 13 residues. The entire variable domain, with the rest obtained from reference TRBV19 and TRBJ1-4, is as follows: DGGITQSPKYLFRKEGQNVTLSCEQNLNHDAMYWYRQDPGQGLRLIYYSQIVNDFQKGDIAEGYSVSREKKESFPLTVTSAQKNPTAFYLCASSIDGTRSPFFGSGTQLSVL.

The CDR3 loop reads CASSQFRDRYTGELFF. As DNA, the CDR3 is TGCGCCAGCAGTCAATTCCGGGACAGGTACACCGGGGAGCTGTTTTTT. The rearrangement joins TRBV23-1 to TRBJ2-2, with TRBD1 identical over 8 bases. TRBV23-1 falls under the ORF class, with uncertain function. J lost 3 bases, V lost 1 base, and 4 bases had no gene match. The CDR3 is 16 amino acids.

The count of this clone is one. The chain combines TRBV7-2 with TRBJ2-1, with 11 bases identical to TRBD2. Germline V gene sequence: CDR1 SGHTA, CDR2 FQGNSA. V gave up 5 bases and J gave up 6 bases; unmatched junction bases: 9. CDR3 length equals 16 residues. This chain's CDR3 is CASSPGPGLAANEQFF. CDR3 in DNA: TGTGCCAGCAGCCCAGGACCGGGACTAGCGGCCAATGAGCAGTTCTTC.

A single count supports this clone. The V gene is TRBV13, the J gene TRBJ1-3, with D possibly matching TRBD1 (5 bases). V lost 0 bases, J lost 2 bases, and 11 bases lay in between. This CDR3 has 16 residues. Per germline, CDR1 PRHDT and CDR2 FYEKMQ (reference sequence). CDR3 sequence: CASSLGLGGAGNTIYF. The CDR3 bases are TGTGCCAGCAGCTTAGGCTTGGGGGGTGCTGGAAACACCATATATTTT.

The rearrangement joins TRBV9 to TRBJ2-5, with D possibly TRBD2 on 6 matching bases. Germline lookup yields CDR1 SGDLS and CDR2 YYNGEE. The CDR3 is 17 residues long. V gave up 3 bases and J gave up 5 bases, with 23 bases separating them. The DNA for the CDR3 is TGTGCCAGCAGCGGAGGAAGTCTAGCGACGGTAGAGGAGACCCAGTACTTC. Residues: CASSGGSLATVEETQYF.

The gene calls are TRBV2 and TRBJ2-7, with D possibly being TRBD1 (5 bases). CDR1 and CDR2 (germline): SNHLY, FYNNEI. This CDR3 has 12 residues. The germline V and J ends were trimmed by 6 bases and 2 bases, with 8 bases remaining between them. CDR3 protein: CASRQVTYEQYF. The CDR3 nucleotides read TGTGCCAGCAGACAGGTTACCTACGAGCAGTACTTC. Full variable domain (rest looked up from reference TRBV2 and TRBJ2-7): EPEVTQTPSHQVTQMGQEVILRCVPISNHLYFYWYRQILGQKVEFLVSFYNNEISEKSEIFDDQFSVERPDGSNFTLKIRSTKLEDSAMYFCASRQVTYEQYFGPGTRLTVT.

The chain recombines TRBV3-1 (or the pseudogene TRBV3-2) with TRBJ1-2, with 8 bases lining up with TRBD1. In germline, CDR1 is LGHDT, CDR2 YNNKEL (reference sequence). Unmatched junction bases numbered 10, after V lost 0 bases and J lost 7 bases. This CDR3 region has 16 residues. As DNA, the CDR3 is TGTGCCAGCAGCCAAGATCCGGCAGGGGGCGCCTCTGGCTACACCTTC. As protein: CASSQDPAGGASGYTF.

In DNA, the CDR3 is TGTGCCTACGCTAAATCCCCGGTTGGACTGCCCTATGGCTACACCTTC. Protein: CAYAKSPVGLPYGYTF. The V gene is TRBV27, the J gene TRBJ1-2; D gene unclear. This CDR3 region has 16 residues. Germline V lookup: CDR1 MNHEY, CDR2 SMNVEV (reference sequence). V dropped 11 bases and J dropped 4 bases, with 26 bases sitting between them.

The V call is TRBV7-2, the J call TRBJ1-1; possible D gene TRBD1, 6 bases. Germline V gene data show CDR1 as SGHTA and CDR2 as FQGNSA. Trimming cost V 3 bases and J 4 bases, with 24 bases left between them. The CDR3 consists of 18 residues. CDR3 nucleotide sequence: TGTGCCAGCAGCTTCCCTCGGCGGACCAGGGGCTTGGGCACTGAAGCTTTCTTT. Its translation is CASSFPRRTRGLGTEAFF. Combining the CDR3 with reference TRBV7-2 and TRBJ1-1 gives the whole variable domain GAGVSQSPSNKVTEKGKDVELRCDPISGHTALYWYRQSLGQGLEFLIYFQGNSAPDKSGLPSDRFSAERTGGSVSTLTIQRTQQEDSAVYLCASSFPRRTRGLGTEAFFGQGTRLTVV.

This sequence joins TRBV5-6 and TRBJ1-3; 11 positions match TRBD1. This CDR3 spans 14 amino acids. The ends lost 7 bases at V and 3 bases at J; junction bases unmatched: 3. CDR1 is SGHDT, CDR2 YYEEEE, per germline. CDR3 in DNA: TGTGCCAGCGGACAGGGGGCGAATGGAAACACCATATATTTT. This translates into CASGQGANGNTIYF.

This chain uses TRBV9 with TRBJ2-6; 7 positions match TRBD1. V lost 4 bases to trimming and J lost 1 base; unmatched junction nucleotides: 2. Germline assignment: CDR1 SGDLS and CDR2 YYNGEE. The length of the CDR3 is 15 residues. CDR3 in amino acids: CASSTQGSGANVLTF. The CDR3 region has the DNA TGTGCCAGCAGCACACAGGGGTCTGGGGCCAACGTCCTGACTTTC.

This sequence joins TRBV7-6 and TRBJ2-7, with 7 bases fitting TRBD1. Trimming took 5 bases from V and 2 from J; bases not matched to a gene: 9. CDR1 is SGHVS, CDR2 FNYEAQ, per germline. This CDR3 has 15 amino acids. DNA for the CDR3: TGTGCCAGCAGCCCCCTTGACAGGGTCGCCTACGAGCAGTACTTC. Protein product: CASSPLDRVAYEQYF.

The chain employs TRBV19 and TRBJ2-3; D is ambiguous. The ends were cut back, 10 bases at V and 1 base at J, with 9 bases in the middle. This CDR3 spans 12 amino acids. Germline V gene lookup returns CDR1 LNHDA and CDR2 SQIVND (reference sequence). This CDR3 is CATHGRTDTQYF. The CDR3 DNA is TGTGCCACCCACGGTCGCACAGATACGCAGTATTTT. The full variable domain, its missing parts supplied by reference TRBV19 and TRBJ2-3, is DGGITQSPKYLFRKEGQNVTLSCEQNLNHDAMYWYRQDPGQGLRLIYYSQIVNDFQKGDIAEGYSVSREKKESFPLTVTSAQKNPTAFYLCATHGRTDTQYFGPGTRLTVL.

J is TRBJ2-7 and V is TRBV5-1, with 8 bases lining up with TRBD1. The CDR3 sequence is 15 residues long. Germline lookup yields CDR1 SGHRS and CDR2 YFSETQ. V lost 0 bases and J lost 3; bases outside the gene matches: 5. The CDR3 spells CASSLGQGMVYEQYF. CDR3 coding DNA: TGCGCCAGCAGCTTGGGACAGGGGATGGTCTACGAGCAGTACTTC.

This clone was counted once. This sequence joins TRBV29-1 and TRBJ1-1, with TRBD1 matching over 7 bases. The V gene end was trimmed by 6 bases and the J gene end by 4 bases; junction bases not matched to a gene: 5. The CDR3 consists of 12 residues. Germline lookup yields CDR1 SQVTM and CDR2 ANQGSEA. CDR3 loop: CSVLNRGTEAFF. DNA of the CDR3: TGCAGCGTCTTAAACAGGGGCACTGAAGCTTTCTTT.

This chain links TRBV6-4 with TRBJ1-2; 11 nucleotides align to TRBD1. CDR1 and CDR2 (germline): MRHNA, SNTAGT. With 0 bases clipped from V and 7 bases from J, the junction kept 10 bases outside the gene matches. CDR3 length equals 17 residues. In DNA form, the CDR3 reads TGTGCCAGCAGTGACTCTGCAGGACAGGGGGCATCAGGTGGCTACACCTTC. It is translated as CASSDSAGQGASGGYTF.

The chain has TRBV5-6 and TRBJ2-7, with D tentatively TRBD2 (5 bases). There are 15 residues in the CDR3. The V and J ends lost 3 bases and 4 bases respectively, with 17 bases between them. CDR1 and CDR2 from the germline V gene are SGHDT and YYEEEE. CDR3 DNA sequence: TGTGCCAGCAGCTATTCGGACTCCCTATGGTACGAGCAGTACTTC. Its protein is CASSYSDSLWYEQYF.

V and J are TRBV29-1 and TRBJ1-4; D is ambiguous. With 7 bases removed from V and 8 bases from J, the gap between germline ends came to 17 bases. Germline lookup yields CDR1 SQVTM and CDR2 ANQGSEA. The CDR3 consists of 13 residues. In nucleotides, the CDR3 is TGCAGCGGGAGTTCACTCGGCGGCGAAAAACTGTTTTTT. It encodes CSGSSLGGEKLFF.